The following is a T cell receptor (beta chain) sequence with its context. V lost 4 bases, J lost 6 bases, and 17 bases lay in between. Per the germline V gene, CDR1 is MNHEY and CDR2 is SVGEGT. The CDR3 extends over 15 amino acids. The data were produced by immunoSEQ multiplex PCR, yet TCRdb's version contains in-frame clones alone and is incomplete. Of some 110,000 clones listed, about 89% were seen once; the top ten hold more than 2.5%. The data originate from a study of T cell responses to AZD1222 COVID-19 vaccine. The source was peripheral blood, collected 28 days after the second dose of the MenACWY control vaccine. The chain joins TRBV6-2 or TRBV6-3 to TRBJ2-3, with D perhaps assigned TRBD1 or TRBD2 (5 bases each). The clonotype was recovered from an adult who received the MenACWY meningococcal vaccine as a control. CDR3 bases: TGTGCCAGCAGTTCCTCCGGGACGGGCAGGGATACGCAGTATTTT. This translates into CASSSSGTGRDTQYF.